These 16 T cell receptor beta chains originate from one sample sequenced in a study of radiotherapy plus CTLA-4 blockade in lung cancer. Here immunoSEQ multiplex PCR was the method, and the copy in TCRdb shows in-frame clones only, minus some. The sample lists 52,000 or so clones, around four fifths occurring once. Sequencing used peripheral blood, obtained from a patient treated with radiotherapy plus ipilimumab. The receptors were gathered from a human donor with non-small cell lung cancer whose response to radiotherapy plus ipilimumab could not be evaluated.

V is TRBV5-4 and J is TRBJ2-4; 7 bases agree with TRBD1. This CDR3 spans 16 amino acids. The V segment lost 4 bases and the J segment 0 bases; nucleotides outside the gene matches: 7. Germline loops: CDR1 SGHNT, CDR2 YYREEE (reference sequence). The DNA of the CDR3 is TGTGCCAGCAGCGCCGCCCGGGACAGAGCCAAAAACATTCAGTACTTC. It encodes CASSAARDRAKNIQYF.

CDR3 nucleotide sequence: TGCGCCAGCAGCCAAGATAGATCGGGGACTAGCGGATACAATGAGCAGTTCTTC. This encodes CASSQDRSGTSGYNEQFF. This chain connects TRBV4-3 to TRBJ2-1; 11 bases match TRBD2. With V trimmed by 0 bases and J by 4 bases, 8 bases remained unmatched. Germline assignment: CDR1 LGHNA and CDR2 YSLEER. The CDR3 has 18 residues.

On this clone itself: A read error may account for a junction end that differs from germline. The chain couples TRBV27 to TRBJ2-3, with D possibly TRBD2 on 5 matching bases. CDR3 length equals 14 residues. Germline CDR1 reads MNHEY; CDR2 reads SMNVEV (reference sequence). CDR3 loop: CASSPEDGLATPHF. CDR3 bases: TGTGCCAGCAGTCCGGAGGACGGTTTGGCCACACCTCATTTT.

The J gene is TRBJ2-5, the V gene TRBV7-2; the D gene is possibly TRBD1 (5 bases). V was pared by 3 bases and J by 4 bases, with 12 bases between. CDR1 is SGHTA and CDR2 is FQGNSA in the germline V gene. The CDR3 length is 14 residues. This chain's CDR3 is CASSFSYRPETQYF. As DNA, the CDR3 is TGTGCCAGCAGCTTTTCATACAGGCCAGAGACCCAGTACTTC.

The J gene is TRBJ2-7, the V gene TRBV28, with D maybe TRBD1 (6 bases). Germline V gene data show CDR1 as MDHEN and CDR2 as SYDVKM. V was pared by 5 bases and J by 2 bases, with 13 bases between. The CDR3 contains 14 residues. For the CDR3, the DNA is TGTGCCAGCAGTCCCCAGGGGTTAACCTACGAGCAGTACTTC. This sequence encodes CASSPQGLTYEQYF. Complete variable domain (other parts from reference TRBV28 and TRBJ2-7): DVKVTQSSRYLVKRTGEKVFLECVQDMDHENMFWYRQDPGLGLRLIYFSYDVKMKEKGDIPEGYSVSREKKERFSLILESASTNQTSMYLCASSPQGLTYEQYFGPGTRLTVT.

The chain uses TRBV7-9 and TRBJ2-5, with a tentative D call TRBD1 (6 bases). Trimming left V 7 bases short and J 1 base short, with 16 bases between. Germline V gives CDR1 SEHNR, CDR2 FQNEAQ (reference sequence). This CDR3 contains 15 residues. The CDR3 sequence: CASTYSDRLQETQYF. The CDR3 DNA reads as TGTGCCAGCACCTATTCTGACAGGCTCCAAGAGACCCAGTACTTC.

The rearrangement joins TRBV7-6 to TRBJ2-7; D perhaps matches TRBD2 (6 bases). Trimming removed 3 bases at V and 2 bases at J, with 11 bases between. Germline lookup yields CDR1 SGHVS and CDR2 FNYEAQ. This CDR3 spans 14 amino acids. CDR3 sequence: CASSLAAGPYEQYF. CDR3 DNA: TGTGCCAGCAGCTTGGCAGCGGGCCCCTACGAGCAGTACTTC.

The chain combines TRBV11-2 with TRBJ2-3, with TRBD2 as a possible D gene (6 bases). This CDR3 is built from 14 residues. V lost 1 base and J lost 1, with 6 bases in between. Germline CDR1 is SGHAT and CDR2 is FQNNGV. CDR3 residues: CASSLGGGTDTQYF. In DNA, the CDR3 is TGTGCCAGCAGCTTAGGCGGGGGCACAGATACGCAGTATTTT. The full variable domain, completed using reference TRBV11-2 and TRBJ2-3, is EAGVAQSPRYKIIEKRQSVAFWCNPISGHATLYWYQQILGQGPKLLIQFQNNGVVDDSQLPKDRFSAERLKGVDSTLKIQPAKLEDSAVYLCASSLGGGTDTQYFGPGTRLTVL.

Only a few counts were recorded for this clone. This rearrangement joins TRBV4-3 to TRBJ1-1; TRBD1 matches 8 bases. The length of the CDR3 is 17 residues. From germline, CDR1 is LGHNA and CDR2 YSLEER. V shed 2 bases and J 3 bases; nucleotides not matched to a gene: 11. This CDR3 is CASSQTVGQGLYTEAFF. The CDR3 nucleotides read TGCGCCAGCAGCCAAACCGTTGGACAGGGCTTGTACACTGAAGCTTTCTTT.

The rearrangement uses TRBV20-1 and TRBJ2-1; D gene unclear. The germline V and J ends were trimmed by 5 bases and 8 bases, with 4 bases remaining between them. The CDR3 runs to 9 residues. Germline V gene sequence: CDR1 DFQATT, CDR2 SNEGSKA (reference sequence). The DNA for the CDR3 is TGCAGTGCTCAGTATGAGCAGTTCTTC. This encodes CSAQYEQFF.

This chain joins TRBV27 and TRBJ1-2; unclear D gene. Trimming pared 5 bases from V and 9 bases from J, leaving 16 bases between. Germline V gene sequence: CDR1 MNHEY, CDR2 SMNVEV (reference sequence). There are 13 residues in the CDR3. CDR3 in amino acids: CASSPRGAGSYTF. CDR3 bases: TGTGCCAGCAGTCCGCGGGGAGCGGGGAGCTACACCTTC.

The chain links TRBV14 to TRBJ1-1; D gene unclear. Trimming removed 1 base at V and 0 bases at J, with 12 bases between. The CDR3 has 16 residues. Germline CDR1 reads SGHDN; CDR2 reads FVKESK. CDR3 protein: CASSQVGRFMNTEAFF. CDR3 nucleotides: TGTGCCAGCAGCCAAGTGGGCCGGTTCATGAACACTGAAGCTTTCTTT.

The rearrangement links TRBV18 to TRBJ2-7, with 9 bases fitting TRBD1. V lost 2 bases, J lost 1 base, and 6 bases stayed unmatched. The germline V gene encodes CDR1 KGHSH and CDR2 LQKENI. The CDR3 has 16 residues. Written as DNA, the CDR3 is TGTGCCAGCTCACCAGAGAAACAGGGGGCTTCCTACGAGCAGTACTTC. It encodes CASSPEKQGASYEQYF.

The V gene is TRBV7-2, the J gene TRBJ2-3, with TRBD2 matching 10 bases. V gave up 8 bases and J gave up 4 bases; unmatched junction bases: 3. Looked up from germline, CDR1 is SGHTA and CDR2 is FQGNSA. The CDR3 is 13 residues long. The CDR3 here is CASSSGGADTQYF. The CDR3 DNA follows: TGTGCCAGCTCTAGCGGGGGTGCAGATACGCAGTATTTT.

J is TRBJ1-2 and V is TRBV7-9; 7 nucleotides align to TRBD1. The CDR3 spans 19 residues. The germline CDR1 and CDR2 sequences are SEHNR and FQNEAQ (reference sequence). V was pared by 5 bases and J by 3 bases, with 21 bases of the junction left unmatched. The CDR3 sequence: CASSHDRVLTSEQDYGYTF. CDR3 nucleotide sequence: TGTGCCAGCAGCCACGACAGGGTACTCACCAGCGAGCAAGACTATGGCTACACCTTC.

The rearrangement joins TRBV6-5 to TRBJ2-1, with D perhaps TRBD2 (5 bases). Germline V lookup: CDR1 MNHEY, CDR2 SVGAGI. Trimming cost V 1 base and J 13 bases, with 11 bases left between them. The CDR3 consists of 12 residues. The CDR3 DNA is TGTGCCAGCAGTTACTTAGGCGGGCCCCAGTTCTTC. It specifies CASSYLGGPQFF.